This passage covers 29 T cell receptor beta chains from one sample sequenced in a study of T cells in Graves' hyperthyroidism and ophthalmopathy. The source material, RNA transcripts, was used to amplify TCR beta CDR3 regions. RT-PCR in the first round (using the HTBI primer set) targeted the TCR CDR3. TCRdb fed the multiplex PCR reads into MiXCR, producing one record per CDR3 protein. This repertoire shows 700,000 to 950,000 distinct CDR3 sequences, under 45% found once; its top ten account for approximately 31%. The sequencing input was blood. The receptor source for this set is a woman aged 40 to 55 with Graves' hyperthyroidism.

The rearrangement links TRBV20-1 to TRBJ1-1; 8 bases match TRBD1. This CDR3 has 15 residues. CDR1 DFQATT and CDR2 SNEGSKA come from the germline V gene (reference sequence). Unmatched junction bases numbered 9, after V lost 0 bases and J lost 6 bases. The CDR3: CSARDLRGRGAEAFF. CDR3 bases: TGCAGTGCTAGAGACCTCAGGGGGCGCGGGGCTGAAGCTTTCTTT.

In this sample, this clonotype turned up once. The chain employs TRBV20-1 and TRBJ1-6; 7 positions match TRBD1. The CDR3 runs to 12 residues. Germline V CDR1 and CDR2: DFQATT, SNEGSKA (reference sequence). The V segment lost 5 bases and the J segment 14 bases; nucleotides outside the gene matches: 9. For the CDR3, the DNA is TGCAGTGCTGGCAGACAGGGTGACACCCTCCACTTT. This translates into CSAGRQGDTLHF.

This chain connects TRBV19 to TRBJ2-5; 8 nucleotides match TRBD2. CDR1 LNHDA and CDR2 SQIVND come from the germline V gene (reference sequence). V was clipped by 7 bases and J by 4 bases; unmatched bases: 8. The CDR3 contains 14 residues. CDR3 amino acids: CASTERGIRETQYF. In nucleotides, the CDR3 is TGTGCCAGTACCGAGCGGGGGATACGAGAGACCCAGTACTTC.

This clonotype has a single count. The gene calls are TRBV30 and TRBJ1-1, with D maybe TRBD1 (6 bases). CDR3 size: 13 residues. CDR1 is GTSNPN and CDR2 is SVGIG in the germline V gene (reference sequence). V lost 2 bases to trimming and J lost 10 bases, with 17 bases between them. The CDR3 coding sequence is TGTGCCTGGAGTCGGATTCAGGGGACCCTAGCTTTCTTT. Translating it yields CAWSRIQGTLAFF.

This clonotype has more than one count but fewer than ten. The rearrangement uses TRBV20-1 and TRBJ1-2; no firm D call. The CDR3 runs 13 residues. V lost 6 bases, J lost 5 bases, and 16 bases lay in between. CDR1 is DFQATT, CDR2 SNEGSKA, per germline (reference sequence). The DNA for the CDR3 is TGCAGTGCCCCATACCGACACCTGTATGGCTACACCTTC. This encodes CSAPYRHLYGYTF.

This clonotype was detected only a few times. At one end, the junction sequence differs from germline, possibly due to a read error. V is TRBV6-2 or TRBV6-3 and J is TRBJ2-7, with no clear D. There are 11 residues in the CDR3. Per germline, CDR1 MNHEY and CDR2 SVGEGT. The chain's CDR3 is CASSYSYEQCF. CDR3 DNA: TGTGCCAGCAGTTATTCGTACGAGCAGTGCTTC.

This sequence joins TRBV24-1 and TRBJ2-2; 7 bases line up with TRBD2. This CDR3 has 15 residues. Germline loops: CDR1 KGHDR, CDR2 SFDVKD. J was trimmed by 6 bases and V by 3 bases; bases with no gene match: 6. The CDR3 loop reads CATSDRGLVAGELFF. In DNA, the CDR3 is TGTGCCACCAGTGATCGAGGACTAGTCGCCGGGGAGCTGTTTTTT.

In this sample, this clonotype turned up a few times. Compared with germline, one end of the junction differs, possibly owing to a read error. This chain joins TRBV12-5 and TRBJ2-7; D is unresolved. There are 10 residues in the CDR3. Per the germline V gene, CDR1 is LGHNT and CDR2 is FRNRAP. CDR3 in DNA: TGTGCTAGTGGTTTGGGGTTCGGACGCTTC. It is translated as CASGLGFGRF.

The sample holds many counts of this clonotype. This sequence joins TRBV20-1 and TRBJ2-7, with TRBD2 matching 11 bases. This CDR3 has 14 amino acids. V lost 6 bases and J lost 3; bases outside the gene matches: 7. Germline V CDR1 and CDR2: DFQATT, SNEGSKA (reference sequence). Written as DNA, the CDR3 is TGCAGTGCCGAGAGGACTAGCGGGCGCTACGAGCAGTACTTC. Its translation is CSAERTSGRYEQYF.

This clonotype has a count of ten or more. At one of its ends the junction is not consistent with the germline gene, which may arise from a read error. V usage is TRBV12-3 or TRBV12-4 and J usage is TRBJ1-2; D is undetermined. The CDR3 has 14 amino acids. The CDR3 protein is CASSLGTENYGYTF. The DNA of the CDR3 is TGTGCCAGCAGCTTAGGAACAGAGAACTATGGCTACACCTTC.

This clonotype has ten or more counts. The CDR3: CASSIMTPGNTIYF. CDR3 nucleotide sequence: TGTGCCAGTAGTATAATGACACCGGGAAACACCATATATTTT. The V gene is TRBV19, the J gene TRBJ1-3, with D uncertain. The germline gives CDR1 LNHDA, CDR2 SQIVND (reference sequence). The CDR3 loop spans 14 amino acids. V was clipped by 2 bases and J by 4 bases, with 9 bases between them.

V and J are TRBV20-1 and TRBJ2-5; 11 bases map to TRBD2. V lost 6 bases and J lost 2; bases outside the gene matches: 5. The CDR3 extends over 14 amino acids. Germline V gene data show CDR1 as DFQATT and CDR2 as SNEGSKA (reference sequence). This CDR3 is CSATGTSGQETQYF. CDR3 sequence (DNA): TGCAGTGCCACCGGGACTAGCGGTCAAGAGACCCAGTACTTC.

This clonotype was seen repeatedly, ten times or more. Relative to the germline gene, one junction end is altered; a read error may explain this. J is TRBJ2-7 and V is TRBV7-7, with D tentatively TRBD2 (6 bases). Looked up from germline, CDR1 is SSHAT and CDR2 is FNYEAQ (reference sequence). This CDR3 is built from 13 residues. CDR3: CASSSAAGGEQYF. The CDR3 DNA is TGTGCTAGCAGTTCCGCAGCGGGCGGCGAGCAGTACTTC.

This clonotype was seen a handful of times. The gene calls are TRBV7-2 and TRBJ2-5, with TRBD1 as a possible D gene (5 bases). CDR1 is SGHTA, CDR2 FQGNSA, per germline. Between the trimmed V and J ends, which lost 3 bases and 4 bases, there was a span of 9 bases. The CDR3 is 13 amino acids. CDR3: CASSFNQGETQYF. CDR3 in DNA: TGTGCCAGCAGCTTTAATCAGGGAGAGACCCAGTACTTC.

This clonotype showed up many times. CDR3 DNA: TGTGCCACCAGCAGACCGGACCGAGCGGCAGAAGAGACCCAGTACTTC. As protein: CATSRPDRAAEETQYF. The chain joins TRBV15 to TRBJ2-5; perhaps TRBD2 as D (5 bases). The CDR3 runs to 16 residues. Germline CDR1 LNHNV, CDR2 YYDKDF (reference sequence). V gave up 2 bases and J gave up 3 bases, with 16 bases separating them.

The J gene is TRBJ1-4, the V gene TRBV11-2; no firm D call. V gave up 3 bases and J gave up 8 bases, with 19 bases separating them. There are 16 residues in the CDR3. Germline loops: CDR1 SGHAT, CDR2 FQNNGV. The CDR3 sequence is CASSLEGAFPSEKLFF. Here the CDR3 DNA reads TGTGCCAGCAGCTTGGAGGGCGCATTCCCCTCCGAAAAACTGTTTTTT.

Of note for this clonotype: A read error may explain this, as a much larger clone is one base away. The rearrangement uses TRBV10-3 and TRBJ2-7; D gene uncertain. V lost 6 bases and J 4 bases, leaving 7 bases between the germline ends. This CDR3 has 11 residues. Germline V CDR1 and CDR2: ENHRY, SYGVKD. The CDR3 DNA is TGTGCCATCAGAGAGGATTACGAGCAGTACTTC. The encoded protein is CAIREDYEQYF.

The chain uses TRBV10-3 and TRBJ1-1, with D maybe TRBD1 (6 bases). Trimming stripped 10 bases from V and 0 bases from J, with 15 bases between. The germline gives CDR1 ENHRY, CDR2 SYGVKD. The length of the CDR3 is 14 residues. CDR3 amino acids: CASRSDSLNTEAFF. The CDR3, as DNA: TGTGCCAGCAGATCGGACAGCCTGAACACTGAAGCTTTCTTT.

The chain is built from TRBV20-1 and TRBJ2-7; the match to TRBD2 covers 9 bases. This CDR3 contains 17 residues. Germline V gene sequence: CDR1 DFQATT, CDR2 SNEGSKA (reference sequence). The junction had 13 bases not matched to a gene; V was cut back by 1 base and J by 3 bases. In DNA form, the CDR3 reads TGCAGTGCTAGAGTGCGAGCGGGGGGCCGACACTACTACGAGCAGTACTTC. It specifies CSARVRAGGRHYYEQYF.

This clonotype was observed many times. The chain combines TRBV20-1 with TRBJ2-6, with a possible D match to TRBD2 (5 bases). Germline CDR1 reads DFQATT; CDR2 reads SNEGSKA (reference sequence). This CDR3 spans 15 amino acids. Trimming left V 3 bases short and J 0 bases short, with 9 bases between. The CDR3 protein is CSARGGGSGANVLTF. The CDR3 DNA reads as TGCAGTGCTAGGGGTGGAGGCTCTGGGGCCAACGTCCTGACTTTC.

The rearrangement joins TRBV9 to TRBJ1-4; 7 bases agree with TRBD1. From germline, CDR1 is SGDLS and CDR2 YYNGEE. This CDR3 region has 14 residues. J gave up 8 bases and V 2 bases, and 6 bases lay outside the gene matches. CDR3 DNA sequence: TGTGCCAGCAGCGTCACAGGGGTCGAGGAAAAACTGTTTTTT. It is translated as CASSVTGVEEKLFF.

Regarding this clonotype: An end of the junction differs from the germline gene, which may be a read error. The rearrangement joins TRBV7-9 to TRBJ2-6; D is possibly TRBD1 (5 bases). The CDR3 is 15 amino acids. Germline V gives CDR1 SEHNR, CDR2 FQNEAQ (reference sequence). CDR3 DNA sequence: TGTGCCAGCAGCTTAGATGGATCTGGGGCCAACGTCCCGACTTTC. This gives the protein CASSLDGSGANVPTF.

The V and J genes are TRBV7-8 and TRBJ2-5, with 10 positions matching TRBD2. Germline CDR1 reads SGHVS; CDR2 reads FQNEAQ. The CDR3 sequence is 17 residues long. Trimming removed 5 bases from V and 4 bases from J; junction bases left unmatched: 13. The DNA of the CDR3 is TGTGCCAGCAGCGCCCAAAGGCGAGCGGGGGGGCGAGAGACCCAGTACTTC. Its protein product is CASSAQRRAGGRETQYF.

V usage is TRBV14 and J usage is TRBJ2-5; 7 positions agree with TRBD1. This CDR3 has 15 residues. CDR1 is SGHDN, CDR2 FVKESK, per germline. Losses at the gene ends were 0 bases for V and 5 bases for J; bases not matched to a gene: 6. The CDR3 loop reads CASSQDLVRGETQYF. In DNA, the CDR3 is TGTGCCAGCAGCCAAGATCTGGTCAGGGGGGAGACCCAGTACTTC.

The gene calls are TRBV2 and TRBJ1-1; 7 bases are shared with TRBD1. The ends lost 3 bases at V and 6 bases at J; junction bases unmatched: 7. The CDR3 consists of 14 residues. CDR1 and CDR2 (germline): SNHLY, FYNNEI. CDR3 loop: CASSDGQAIPEAFF. CDR3 nucleotide sequence: TGTGCCAGCAGTGATGGACAGGCGATCCCTGAAGCTTTCTTT.

At least ten counts were recorded for this clonotype. The chain is built from TRBV29-1 and TRBJ1-2, with D hard to call. CDR3 length equals 13 residues. Germline-derived CDR1 and CDR2 are SQVTM and ANQGSEA. The CDR3 is CTWSRAAGSGYTF. For the CDR3, the DNA is TGCACCTGGAGTAGGGCCGCCGGTAGTGGCTACACCTTC.

This clonotype was recorded at least ten times. J is TRBJ2-7 and V is TRBV4-3; D is uncertain. The CDR3 covers 13 residues. Germline CDR1 reads LGHNA; CDR2 reads YSLEER. The V end was cut by 0 bases, the J end by 2 bases, with 5 bases between. The CDR3 bases are TGCGCCAGCAGCCAAGATTCGGCCTACGAGCAGTACTTC. This sequence encodes CASSQDSAYEQYF.

As concerns this clonotype: It may be a read error: a sequence one base away is much more abundant. CDR3 sequence reads: CAISFPTTTGYTF. CDR3 nucleotide sequence: TGTGCCATCAGTTTTCCTACGACGACCGGCTACACCTTC. The chain joins TRBV12-3 or TRBV12-4 to TRBJ1-2; unclear D gene. The CDR3 has 13 amino acids.

A remark on this clonotype: This sequence may be a read error, since a much larger clone differs from it by one base. This chain links TRBV14 with TRBJ2-2; no clear D gene. Between the trimmed V and J ends, which lost 6 bases and 3 bases, there was a span of 11 bases. This CDR3 comprises 14 residues. The germline V gene encodes CDR1 SGHDN and CDR2 FVKESK. The CDR3 bases are TGTGCCAGCAGGACGGTCTCGTACACCGGGGAGCTGTTTTTT. This codes for CASRTVSYTGELFF.